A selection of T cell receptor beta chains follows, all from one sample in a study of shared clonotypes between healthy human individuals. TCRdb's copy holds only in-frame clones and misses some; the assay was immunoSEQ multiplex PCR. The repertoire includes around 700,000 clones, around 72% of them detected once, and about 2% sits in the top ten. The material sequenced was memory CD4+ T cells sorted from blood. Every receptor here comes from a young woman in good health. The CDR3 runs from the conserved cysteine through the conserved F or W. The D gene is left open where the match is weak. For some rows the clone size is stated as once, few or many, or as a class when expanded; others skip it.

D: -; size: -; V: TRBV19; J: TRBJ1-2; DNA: TGTGCCAGTAGTAAGAACCAGAGGGTGGGGTTCAACTATGGCTACACCTTC; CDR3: CASSKNQRVGFNYGYTF
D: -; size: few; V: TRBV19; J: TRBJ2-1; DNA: TGTGCCAGTAGTGATTACAATGAGCAGTTCTTC; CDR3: CASSDYNEQFF
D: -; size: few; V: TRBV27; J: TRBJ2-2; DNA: TGTGCCAGCAGTTTTTTGGGGGGTTGGGGAACCGGGGAGCTGTTTTTT; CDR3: CASSFLGGWGTGELFF
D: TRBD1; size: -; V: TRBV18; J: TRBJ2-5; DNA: TGTGCCAGCTCACCACCGCAAATGACAGGGGGAGAGACCCAGTACTTC; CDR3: CASSPPQMTGGETQYF
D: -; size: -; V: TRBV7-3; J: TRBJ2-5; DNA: TGTGCCAGCAGCCGTACCGGGGCAGAGACCCAGTACTTC; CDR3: CASSRTGAETQYF
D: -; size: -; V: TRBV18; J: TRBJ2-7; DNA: TGTGCCAGCTCACCATACTACGAGCAGTACTTC; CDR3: CASSPYYEQYF
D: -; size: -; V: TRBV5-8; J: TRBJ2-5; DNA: TGTGCCAGCAGCTACGGACGTCCGATTGGAGAGACCCAGTACTTC; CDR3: CASSYGRPIGETQYF
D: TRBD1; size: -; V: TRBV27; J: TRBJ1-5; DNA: TGTGCCAGCTCAAACAGGGGGCAGCCCCAGCATTTT; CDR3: CASSNRGQPQHF
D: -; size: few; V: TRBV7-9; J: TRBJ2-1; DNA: TGTGCCAGAACCGGGACCGGGACCAATGAGCAGTTCTTC; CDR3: CARTGTGTNEQFF
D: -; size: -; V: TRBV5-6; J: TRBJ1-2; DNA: TGTGCCAGCAGCTTGGGCAGAGGCGGCTACACCTTC; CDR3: CASSLGRGGYTF
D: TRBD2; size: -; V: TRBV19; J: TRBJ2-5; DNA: TGTGCCAGTACCCGCGGTAGTGCGGGAGGCCCTAAGGAGACCCAGTACTTC; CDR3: CASTRGSAGGPKETQYF
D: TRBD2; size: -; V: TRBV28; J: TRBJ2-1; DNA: TGTGCCAGCAGTTTACCCCCAGTTAGGGAGCGGGAGCGGGGCCCGAGCTCCTACAATGAGCAGTTCTTC; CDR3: CASSLPPVRERERGPSSYNEQFF
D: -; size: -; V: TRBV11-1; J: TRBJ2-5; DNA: TGTGCCAGCAGCTTAATGAAGGGCAAAGAGACCCAGTACTTC; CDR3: CASSLMKGKETQYF
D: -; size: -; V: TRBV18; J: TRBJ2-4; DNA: TGTGCCAGCTCCCCAGGGCTCGAGAACATTCAGTACTTC; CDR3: CASSPGLENIQYF
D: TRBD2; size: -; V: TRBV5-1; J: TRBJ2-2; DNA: TGCGCCAGCAGCTACGGACTAGCTTGGAGCACCGGGGAGCTGTTTTTT; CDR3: CASSYGLAWSTGELFF
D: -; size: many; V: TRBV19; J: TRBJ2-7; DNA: TGTGCCAGTAGTTCGGGACGGTCCTACGAGCAGTACTTC; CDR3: CASSSGRSYEQYF
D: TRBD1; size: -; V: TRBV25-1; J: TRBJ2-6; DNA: TGTGCCAGCAGCGGGGGACAGGAAGGGGCCAACGTCCTGACTTTC; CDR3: CASSGGQEGANVLTF
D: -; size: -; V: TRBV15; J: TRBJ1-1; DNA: TGTGCCACCAGCCTGGGACAGAACACTGAAGCTTTCTTT; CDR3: CATSLGQNTEAFF
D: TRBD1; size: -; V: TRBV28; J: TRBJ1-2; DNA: TGTGCCAGCACTACACAGGGGAACTATGGCTACACCTTC; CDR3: CASTTQGNYGYTF
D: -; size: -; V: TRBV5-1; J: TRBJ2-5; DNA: TGCGCCAGCAGCTTGGCGACCGGGGCACAAGAGACCCAGTACTTC; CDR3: CASSLATGAQETQYF
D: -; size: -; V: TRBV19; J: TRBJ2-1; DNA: TGTGCCAGTAGCCCGATCCCCTACAATGAGCAGTTCTTC; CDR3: CASSPIPYNEQFF
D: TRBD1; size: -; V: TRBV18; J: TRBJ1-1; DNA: TGTGCCAGCTCACACAGACAGGGGGCTTTGAACACTGAAGCTTTCTTT; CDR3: CASSHRQGALNTEAFF
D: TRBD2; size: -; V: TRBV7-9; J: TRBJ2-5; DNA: TGTGCCAGCAGCTCCGATCGACTAGCGGGAGAGACCCAGTACTTC; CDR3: CASSSDRLAGETQYF
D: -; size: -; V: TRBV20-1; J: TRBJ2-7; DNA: TGCAGTGCGTACAGGGCGGGCGAGCAGTACTTC; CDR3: CSAYRAGEQYF
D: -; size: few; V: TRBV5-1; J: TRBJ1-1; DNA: TGCGCCAGCAGCTTGGGGCGCGGAGGGGCTGTTAACACTGAAGCTTTCTTT; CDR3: CASSLGRGGAVNTEAFF
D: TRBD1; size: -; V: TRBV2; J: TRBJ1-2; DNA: TGTGCCACCATCTTGAAACAGGGGGCTGGCTACACCTTC; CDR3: CATILKQGAGYTF
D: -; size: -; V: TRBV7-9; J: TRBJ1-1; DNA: TGTGCCAGCAGCCCGCCGGGACCCGGGGGCACTGAAGCTTTCTTT; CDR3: CASSPPGPGGTEAFF
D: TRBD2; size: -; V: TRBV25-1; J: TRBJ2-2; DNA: TGTGCCAGCAGTGAACCCCTTAGCGGGGGCGGGGAGCTGTTTTTT; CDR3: CASSEPLSGGGELFF
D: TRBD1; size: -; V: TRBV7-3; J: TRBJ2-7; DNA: TGTGCCAGCAGCTTAATCGACAGGGGGCATTACGAGCAGTACTTC; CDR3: CASSLIDRGHYEQYF
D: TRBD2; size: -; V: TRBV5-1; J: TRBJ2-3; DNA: TGCGCCAGCAGCTTGGGCGGGAGGGACACAGATACGCAGTATTTT; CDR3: CASSLGGRDTDTQYF
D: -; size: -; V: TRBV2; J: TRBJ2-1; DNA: TGTGCCAGCAGTGTTCAGGGGATGAGCTCCTACAATGAGCAGTTCTTC; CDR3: CASSVQGMSSYNEQFF
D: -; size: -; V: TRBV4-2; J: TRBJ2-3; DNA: TGTGCCAGCAGCCAAGAGAGAAGAAGGACGGGCACAGATACGCAGTATTTT; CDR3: CASSQERRRTGTDTQYF
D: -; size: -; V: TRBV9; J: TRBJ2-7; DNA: TGTGCCAGCAGCAAAGCGGGTAGCTACGAGCAGTACTTC; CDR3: CASSKAGSYEQYF
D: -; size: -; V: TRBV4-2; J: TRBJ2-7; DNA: TGTGCCAGCAGCCAGGGGGACTCAGGCAAGGACGAGCAGTACTTC; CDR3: CASSQGDSGKDEQYF
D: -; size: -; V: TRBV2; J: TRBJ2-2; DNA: TGTGCCAGCTCTCCGGAGTTGAACACCGGGGAGCTGTTTTTT; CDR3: CASSPELNTGELFF
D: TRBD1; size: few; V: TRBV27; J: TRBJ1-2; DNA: TGTGCCAGCAGCCCGGGACAGTTTGTGGCTAACTATGGCTACACCTTC; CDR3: CASSPGQFVANYGYTF
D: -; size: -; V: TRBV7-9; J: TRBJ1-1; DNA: TGTGCCAGCAGCCACCCGGGACATCTTAGCACTGAAGCTTTCTTT; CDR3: CASSHPGHLSTEAFF
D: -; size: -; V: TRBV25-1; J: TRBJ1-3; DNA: TGTGCCAGCAGTCCCTACTCTGGAAACACCATATATTTT; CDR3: CASSPYSGNTIYF
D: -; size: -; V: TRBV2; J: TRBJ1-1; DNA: TGTGCCAGCAGTGTGCAGGGTCCCTTTGGGGCTTTCTTT; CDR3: CASSVQGPFGAFF
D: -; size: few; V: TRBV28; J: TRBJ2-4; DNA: TGTGCCAGCACCGCCGGGGGCCTACTAGCCAAAAACATTCAGTACTTC; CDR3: CASTAGGLLAKNIQYF
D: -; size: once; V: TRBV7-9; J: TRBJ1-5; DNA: TGTGCCAGCAGCTTAGGGGTGAATCAGCCCCAGCATTTT; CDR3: CASSLGVNQPQHF
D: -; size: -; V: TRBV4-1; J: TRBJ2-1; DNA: TGCGCCAGCAGCCAAGATATGACGGGACAACCTGCCTGGGAGCAGTTCTTC; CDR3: CASSQDMTGQPAWEQFF
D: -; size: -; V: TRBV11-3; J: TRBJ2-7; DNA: TGTGCCAGCAGCTTAAGCCCCAGCTCCTACGAGCAGTACTTC; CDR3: CASSLSPSSYEQYF
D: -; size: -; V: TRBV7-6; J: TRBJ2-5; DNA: TGTGCCAGCAGCTTAGGAAGGGATCAAGAGACCCAGTACTTC; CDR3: CASSLGRDQETQYF
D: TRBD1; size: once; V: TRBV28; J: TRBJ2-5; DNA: TGTGCCAGCAAGAGAGACAGGGTCCAAGAGACCCAGTACTTC; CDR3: CASKRDRVQETQYF
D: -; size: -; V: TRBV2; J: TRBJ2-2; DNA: TGTGCCACCCGAAACAATGGAGAGACGGGGGAGCTGTTTTTT; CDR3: CATRNNGETGELFF
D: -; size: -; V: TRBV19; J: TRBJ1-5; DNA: TGTGCCAGTAGTGCGCGGACATCGTATAGCAATCAGCCCCAGCATTTT; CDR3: CASSARTSYSNQPQHF
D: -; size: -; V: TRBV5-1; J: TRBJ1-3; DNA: TGCGCCAGCAGCTGGCAGGAGGCTGGAAACACCATATATTTT; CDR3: CASSWQEAGNTIYF
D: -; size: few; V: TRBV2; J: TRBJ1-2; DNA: TGTGCCAGCAGCCAGGAGTATGGCTACACCTTC; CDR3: CASSQEYGYTF
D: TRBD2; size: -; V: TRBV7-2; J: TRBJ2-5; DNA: TGTGCCAGCAAAGGACTAGTGGGGAACCAAGAGACCCAGTACTTC; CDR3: CASKGLVGNQETQYF
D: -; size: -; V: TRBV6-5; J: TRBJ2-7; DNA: TGTGCCAGCAGTGTGGGCGAGCGGCAGTACTTC; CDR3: CASSVGERQYF
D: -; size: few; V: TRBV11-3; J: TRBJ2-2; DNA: TGTGCCAGCAGCTTACGCTCGGGGACCACGAACACCGGGGAGCTGTTTTTT; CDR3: CASSLRSGTTNTGELFF
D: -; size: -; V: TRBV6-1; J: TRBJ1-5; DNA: TGTGCCAGCAGCTATACAGGGTTGGATCAGCCCCAGCATTTT; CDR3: CASSYTGLDQPQHF
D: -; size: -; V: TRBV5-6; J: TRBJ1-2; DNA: TGTGCCAGCAGCCTGGACGGACGTGGCTACACCTTC; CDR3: CASSLDGRGYTF
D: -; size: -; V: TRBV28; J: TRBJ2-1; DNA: TGTGCCAGCAGCTCCTATAGGGCCCCTGAGCAGTTCTTC; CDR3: CASSSYRAPEQFF